This TCR beta chain emerged from a study of blood T cell repertoires in COVID-19 (dated by TCRdb to about 2020). For the study in its entirety: The collaborator samples originated in the United States, Italy and Spain and spanned the acute and convalescent phases of COVID-19. The dataset comprised deeply sampled blood TCRbeta repertoires from subjects exposed to, actively infected with, or recovered from COVID-19. The prospective study material was composed of cDNA or gDNA derived from T cells, B-cell-depleted T cells, or PBMCs. Samples were obtained from the ongoing ImmuneRACE study (first 160 participants) and from some 1,300 subjects provided by 6 global collaborators. Where HLA class I and class II types were available, the types were taken from metadata supplied by the sample provider, not from assay-based typing. The sample metadata nearly always contained a de-identified subject ID, COVID-19 status, age in years and sex. The repertoires were released in a freely available public database intended as a resource for research on the immune response to SARS-CoV-2.

TCRbeta CDR3 regions were amplified from genomic DNA by means of the immunoSEQ Assay, a bias-controlled multiplex PCR. The study's own analysis went as follows. The number of nucleated cells in each sample was estimated by amplification of reference gene primers within the assay. To quantify the absolute abundance of each unique TCRbeta CDR3 rearrangement, sequence reads were collapsed and filtered. For each sample, productive Simpson clonality was calculated as the square root of Simpson's diversity index across productive rearrangements. TCRdb stores this immuneACCESS table with in-frame sequences only. Part of the clones is absent; in the studies checked, under half of the shortfall reflects unresolved V genes, and no reason is known for the rest. The DNA gave D and trimming, while V, J and clone size come from that table. A total of roughly 330,000 clones appear in this sample, roughly nine tenths of them only once. The leading ten clones occupy under 6.5% of the sample.

Results and caveats for the whole study, not just this receptor: The amount of clinical and demographic metadata varied by source and participant and was provided uncurated.

Another Seattle source contributed samples from volunteer blood donors who had recovered from COVID-19. Each collaborating institution followed its own protocols to collect whole blood in K2EDTA tubes. Collaborator samples were shipped for TCRbeta analysis as frozen whole blood, isolated PBMCs, or DNA extracted from either sample type. Concerning this clone: Its antigen is not yet known. No clone much larger than this one lies a single base away; base qualities are absent.

The sequence came from a man aged 18 to 29 who had recovered from COVID-19. Sequencing was performed on peripheral blood.

The DNA is TGTGCCAGCAGGATAACAGGGGGCTATGGCTACACCTTC. The translation is CASRITGGYGYTF. In this chain, TRBV28 is recombined with TRBJ1-2; 8 nucleotides in the junction match TRBD1. From the cysteine through the phenylalanine, the CDR3 covers 13 amino acids. This entry keeps only the CDR3 DNA: 39 bases, framed from base 1. CDR1 MDHEN and CDR2 SYDVKM were looked up in the germline V gene. Germline trimming: 6 bases from V, 4 bases from J; junction bases outside gene matches: 4.